These T cell receptor beta chains were read from a single sample in a study of OX40 agonist ivuxolimab in advanced cancers. Measured with immunoSEQ multiplex PCR; TCRdb has only the in-frame clones, and not every one. The sample holds 65,000 to 85,000 clones, over 80% seen once. Sample: CD4+ or CD8+ T cells sorted from blood, taken in a trial of the OX40 agonist ivuxolimab. Source of these receptors: an adult with an advanced solid tumor such as melanoma, head and neck, liver or kidney cancer. Both conserved end residues are part of each CDR3. A D gene is named only where the DNA matches it firmly. A row's size may be missing; if present it is once, few, many or a size class.

d_gene: TRBD1
j_gene: TRBJ1-2
abundance: NA
v_gene: TRBV7-2
CDR3nt: TGTGCCAGCACCCAGGGGGCCGGGGACTATGGCTACACCTTC
CDR3aa: CASTQGAGDYGYTF

d_gene: NA
j_gene: TRBJ2-7
abundance: NA
v_gene: TRBV14
CDR3nt: TGTGCCAGCAGCCATGAAGGGCGTTCCGAGCAGTACTTC
CDR3aa: CASSHEGRSEQYF

d_gene: NA
j_gene: TRBJ2-2
abundance: NA
v_gene: TRBV6-1
CDR3nt: TGTGCCAGCGGCCTTTTGGCCGGGGAGCTGTTTTTT
CDR3aa: CASGLLAGELFF

d_gene: TRBD1
j_gene: TRBJ2-7
abundance: NA
v_gene: TRBV25-1
CDR3nt: TGTGCCAGCAGTGCCCCCGGGACAGGGGGCTACGAGCAGTACTTC
CDR3aa: CASSAPGTGGYEQYF

d_gene: NA
j_gene: TRBJ2-4
abundance: NA
v_gene: TRBV27
CDR3nt: TGTGCCAGCAGTCGGTCCTATCAGACAGGCCAAAAAAACATTCAGTACTTC
CDR3aa: CASSRSYQTGQKNIQYF

d_gene: NA
j_gene: TRBJ1-4
abundance: NA
v_gene: TRBV4-2
CDR3nt: TGTGCCAGCAGCCCACCAGGGCGTGGGGATGCGGAACTGTTTTTT
CDR3aa: CASSPPGRGDAELFF

d_gene: NA
j_gene: TRBJ2-5
abundance: once
v_gene: TRBV20-1
CDR3nt: TGCAGTGCTCCGTACCAAGAGACCCAGTACTTC
CDR3aa: CSAPYQETQYF

d_gene: NA
j_gene: TRBJ2-7
abundance: NA
v_gene: TRBV2
CDR3nt: TGTGCCAGCAGTGAAGAACAGGACTACATCTACGAGCAGTACTTC
CDR3aa: CASSEEQDYIYEQYF

d_gene: TRBD2
j_gene: TRBJ2-5
abundance: once
v_gene: TRBV28
CDR3nt: TGTGCCACTGGATCCAGACTAGCGGGGGAGACCCAGTACTTC
CDR3aa: CATGSRLAGETQYF

d_gene: TRBD1
j_gene: TRBJ1-5
abundance: few
v_gene: TRBV28
CDR3nt: TGTGCCAGCAGTCCCAGGGGGGGGCAAGGAAGCAATCAGCCCCAGCATTTT
CDR3aa: CASSPRGGQGSNQPQHF

d_gene: NA
j_gene: TRBJ2-6
abundance: NA
v_gene: TRBV30
CDR3nt: TGTGCCTGGAGTGTCGGAGGGAACTCTGGGGCCAACGTCCTGACTTTC
CDR3aa: CAWSVGGNSGANVLTF

d_gene: NA
j_gene: TRBJ2-1
abundance: NA
v_gene: TRBV7-2
CDR3nt: TGTGCCAGCAGCGTATGGACGGCATCCTACAATGAGCAGTTCTTC
CDR3aa: CASSVWTASYNEQFF

d_gene: TRBD1
j_gene: TRBJ1-5
abundance: NA
v_gene: TRBV6-6
CDR3nt: TGTGCCAGCGAGGGACAGAGCAATCAGCCCCAGCATTTT
CDR3aa: CASEGQSNQPQHF

d_gene: TRBD1
j_gene: TRBJ2-5
abundance: NA
v_gene: TRBV5-1
CDR3nt: TGCGCCAGCAATTCAGAGGGGGCCCGCGGGACCCAGTACTTC
CDR3aa: CASNSEGARGTQYF

d_gene: NA
j_gene: TRBJ2-7
abundance: NA
v_gene: TRBV7-2
CDR3nt: TGTGCCAGCAGCTTAGTAGGGGCGTCCTACGAGCAGTACTTC
CDR3aa: CASSLVGASYEQYF

d_gene: NA
j_gene: TRBJ2-2
abundance: NA
v_gene: TRBV28
CDR3nt: TGTGCCAGCAGTTATAGAGGTGCTATACACACCGGGGAGCTGTTTTTT
CDR3aa: CASSYRGAIHTGELFF

d_gene: TRBD1
j_gene: TRBJ1-3
abundance: NA
v_gene: TRBV6-1
CDR3nt: TGTGCCAGCAGTGAGACAGGGGCTGGAAACACCATATATTTT
CDR3aa: CASSETGAGNTIYF

d_gene: NA
j_gene: TRBJ2-7
abundance: NA
v_gene: TRBV14
CDR3nt: TGTGCCAGCAGTGATTATGGCGAGCAGTACTTC
CDR3aa: CASSDYGEQYF

d_gene: NA
j_gene: TRBJ2-1
abundance: NA
v_gene: TRBV10-2
CDR3nt: TGCGCCAGCATGTCAGGGGCCAATGAGCAGTTCTTC
CDR3aa: CASMSGANEQFF

d_gene: NA
j_gene: TRBJ1-3
abundance: few
v_gene: TRBV5-5
CDR3nt: TGTGCCAGCAGCTTGGAGGACCTTCGAAACACCATATATTTT
CDR3aa: CASSLEDLRNTIYF

d_gene: NA
j_gene: TRBJ1-1
abundance: NA
v_gene: TRBV7-2
CDR3nt: TGTGCTAGCAGCCTTCTCGGTCGGGTGAACACTGAAGCTTTCTTT
CDR3aa: CASSLLGRVNTEAFF

d_gene: NA
j_gene: TRBJ2-3
abundance: NA
v_gene: TRBV27
CDR3nt: TGTGCCAGCAGTTTATGGAGGGGAATGGGTACAGATACGCAGTATTTT
CDR3aa: CASSLWRGMGTDTQYF

d_gene: TRBD1
j_gene: TRBJ1-2
abundance: NA
v_gene: TRBV6-5
CDR3nt: TGTGCCAGCAGCTTCGGGACAGGGCTGAGCTACACCTTC
CDR3aa: CASSFGTGLSYTF

d_gene: NA
j_gene: TRBJ1-5
abundance: NA
v_gene: TRBV27
CDR3nt: TGTGCCAGCAGTTTAGAGGGTAGGCAGCCCCAGCATTTT
CDR3aa: CASSLEGRQPQHF

d_gene: NA
j_gene: TRBJ2-2
abundance: NA
v_gene: TRBV19
CDR3nt: TGTGCCAGTAGTAATTTGGGGGGGAACACCGGGGAGCTGTTTTTT
CDR3aa: CASSNLGGNTGELFF

d_gene: TRBD1
j_gene: TRBJ1-2
abundance: NA
v_gene: TRBV15
CDR3nt: TGTGCCACCAGCAGAGAGGGGATGGGACAGGGAAACTATGGCTACACCTTC
CDR3aa: CATSREGMGQGNYGYTF

d_gene: TRBD1
j_gene: TRBJ1-1
abundance: NA
v_gene: TRBV10-3
CDR3nt: TGTGCCATCAGCGAACAGGGGGTAGCTTTCTTT
CDR3aa: CAISEQGVAFF

d_gene: TRBD2
j_gene: TRBJ2-1
abundance: NA
v_gene: TRBV9
CDR3nt: TGTGCCAGCAGCGTAGGGGGTAGCGGGGCCCCGCAATCGCAGTTCTTC
CDR3aa: CASSVGGSGAPQSQFF

d_gene: NA
j_gene: TRBJ2-3
abundance: NA
v_gene: TRBV19
CDR3nt: TGTGCCAGTAGTATTGGAGACTGGTCTAGCACAGATACGCAGTATTTT
CDR3aa: CASSIGDWSSTDTQYF

d_gene: NA
j_gene: TRBJ1-1
abundance: NA
v_gene: TRBV18
CDR3nt: TGTGCCAGCTCACCTGCGGCACAGGAACTGAACACTGAAGCTTTCTTT
CDR3aa: CASSPAAQELNTEAFF

d_gene: TRBD1
j_gene: TRBJ1-1
abundance: once
v_gene: TRBV6-5
CDR3nt: TGTGCCAGCAGTTCCGAAGACAGGGGAGATCTGCAAGCTTTCTTT
CDR3aa: CASSSEDRGDLQAFF

d_gene: TRBD2
j_gene: TRBJ2-3
abundance: NA
v_gene: TRBV4-1
CDR3nt: TGCGCCAGCAGCCAATCGGGACTAGCGAATTCCCTTACGCAGTATTTT
CDR3aa: CASSQSGLANSLTQYF

d_gene: TRBD1
j_gene: TRBJ1-2
abundance: NA
v_gene: TRBV10-1
CDR3nt: TGCGCCAGCAGTGGGGACAGGGGGAACTATGGCTACACCTTC
CDR3aa: CASSGDRGNYGYTF

d_gene: NA
j_gene: TRBJ2-5
abundance: NA
v_gene: TRBV7-6
CDR3nt: TGTGCCAGCAGCTTAGCTCCAGGAGGAAGTCAAGAGACCCAGTACTTC
CDR3aa: CASSLAPGGSQETQYF

d_gene: TRBD1
j_gene: TRBJ1-5
abundance: NA
v_gene: TRBV7-8
CDR3nt: TGTGCCAGCAGCTTGGACAGGGTTTCGGATCAGCCCCAGCATTTT
CDR3aa: CASSLDRVSDQPQHF

d_gene: TRBD2
j_gene: TRBJ2-3
abundance: NA
v_gene: TRBV5-6
CDR3nt: TGTGCCAGCAGCCGCACTAGCGGGAGGGGGAATACGCAGTATTTT
CDR3aa: CASSRTSGRGNTQYF

d_gene: NA
j_gene: TRBJ1-2
abundance: NA
v_gene: TRBV28
CDR3nt: TGTGCCAGCAGTTTAAGGGGCTATGGCTACACCTTC
CDR3aa: CASSLRGYGYTF

d_gene: NA
j_gene: TRBJ1-2
abundance: NA
v_gene: TRBV7-9
CDR3nt: TGTGCCAGCACTCAAGGTGGGGTATACGGCTACACCTTC
CDR3aa: CASTQGGVYGYTF

d_gene: NA
j_gene: TRBJ1-1
abundance: NA
v_gene: TRBV11-3
CDR3nt: TGTGCCAGCAGTTACTCACACGGCACGGGGACTGAAGCTTTCTTT
CDR3aa: CASSYSHGTGTEAFF

d_gene: NA
j_gene: TRBJ2-5
abundance: NA
v_gene: TRBV6-1
CDR3nt: TGTGCCAGCAGTGAATTGGGAGAGACCCAGTACTTC
CDR3aa: CASSELGETQYF

d_gene: TRBD2
j_gene: TRBJ2-1
abundance: NA
v_gene: TRBV6-5
CDR3nt: TGTGCCAGCAGTTACGGCCTAGCGGCGTACAATGAGCAGTTCTTC
CDR3aa: CASSYGLAAYNEQFF

d_gene: NA
j_gene: TRBJ1-2
abundance: NA
v_gene: TRBV5-1
CDR3nt: TGCGCCAGCAGCTTCGACCGATCCTATGGCTACACCTTC
CDR3aa: CASSFDRSYGYTF